Below are 32 T cell receptor beta chains sequenced from a single sample in a study of blood T cell repertoires in COVID-19. The table came from immunoSEQ multiplex PCR; TCRdb's copy has only in-frame clones and leaves some out. The sample lists 140,000 or so clones, roughly 84% occurring once. The specimen was peripheral blood. The receptors shown here come from a man under 40 with COVID-19, enrolled during active disease.

V is TRBV28 and J is TRBJ2-7; no clear D. Germline CDR1 is MDHEN and CDR2 is SYDVKM. Trimming shortened V by 2 bases and J by 3 bases, and 8 bases separated the two germline ends. The length of the CDR3 is 13 residues. The DNA of the CDR3 is TGTGCCAGCAGTTTAACACCCGACTACGAGCAGTACTTC. Its translation: CASSLTPDYEQYF.

The rearrangement joins TRBV5-4 to TRBJ2-7; D is unresolved. The CDR3 sequence is 14 residues long. Germline V gene sequence: CDR1 SGHNT, CDR2 YYREEE (reference sequence). The ends were cut back, 0 bases at V and 4 bases at J, with 11 bases in the middle. CDR3 residues: CASSLANRPYEQYF. DNA of the CDR3: TGTGCCAGCAGCTTGGCAAACAGACCTTACGAGCAGTACTTC.

The chain couples TRBV7-9 to TRBJ2-1, with D maybe TRBD2 (6 bases). Trimming removed 0 bases at V and 5 bases at J, with 14 bases between. This CDR3 comprises 16 residues. The germline gives CDR1 SEHNR, CDR2 FQNEAQ (reference sequence). CDR3 sequence (DNA): TGTGCCAGCAGCTTAGCGCGCGGGGTCGAACACAATGAGCAGTTCTTC. Its protein is CASSLARGVEHNEQFF.

V gene TRBV27 combines with J gene TRBJ2-7, with TRBD2 as a possible D gene (6 bases). The CDR3 has 13 amino acids. V was clipped by 3 bases and J by 0 bases, with 6 bases between them. The germline CDR1 and CDR2 sequences are MNHEY and SMNVEV (reference sequence). CDR3 DNA: TGTGCCAGCAGTTTGGAGGGCTCCTACGAGCAGTACTTC. Translated: CASSLEGSYEQYF.

This chain links TRBV10-3 with TRBJ1-6; 7 bases are a match to TRBD1. Germline V gene data show CDR1 as ENHRY and CDR2 as SYGVKD. The CDR3 runs to 16 residues. V lost 5 bases, J lost 10 bases, and 14 bases stayed unmatched. This CDR3 reads CAISHTGAVGNSPLHF. CDR3 DNA: TGTGCCATCAGTCATACAGGGGCGGTGGGTAACTCACCCCTCCACTTT.

The chain recombines TRBV5-1 with TRBJ2-7; possible D gene TRBD2, 6 bases. This CDR3 region has 16 residues. V dropped 4 bases and J dropped 6 bases, with 23 bases sitting between them. Germline CDR1 is SGHRS and CDR2 is YFSETQ. The DNA for the CDR3 is TGCGCCAGCAGCGTTGGGCGGGGAGACGCTTCGGGCGAGCAGTACTTC. Residues: CASSVGRGDASGEQYF. The full variable domain, in which reference TRBV5-1 and TRBJ2-7 provide the parts outside the CDR3, is KAGVTQTPRYLIKTRGQQVTLSCSPISGHRSVSWYQQTPGQGLQFLFEYFSETQRNKGNFPGRFSGRQFSNSRSEMNVSTLELGDSALYLCASSVGRGDASGEQYFGPGTRLTVT.

The V call is TRBV3-1 (or the pseudogene TRBV3-2), the J call TRBJ2-7; 7 nucleotides align to TRBD1. V trimming: 11 bases; J trimming: 3 bases; junction bases outside the gene matches: 13. CDR3 length: 14 amino acids. The germline gives CDR1 LGHDT, CDR2 YNNKEL (reference sequence). CDR3 nucleotide sequence: TGTGCCGGGTTCCGGGACAGAGTTCTCTACGAGCAGTACTTC. This codes for CAGFRDRVLYEQYF.

This chain connects TRBV6-2 or TRBV6-3 to TRBJ1-4; D is perhaps TRBD1 (6 bases). Germline V CDR1 and CDR2: MNHEY, SVGEGT. The CDR3 sequence is 15 residues long. V was clipped by 1 base and J by 3 bases, with 9 bases between them. CDR3 sequence reads: CASSYFQGPNEKLFF. The CDR3 region has the DNA TGTGCCAGCAGTTACTTTCAGGGGCCTAATGAAAAACTGTTTTTT.

This clone was seen more than once but under ten times. This rearrangement joins TRBV2 to TRBJ2-6, with TRBD1 matching 8 bases. Germline V gene data show CDR1 as SNHLY and CDR2 as FYNNEI. The CDR3 has 16 amino acids. Trimming removed 6 bases from V and 3 bases from J; junction bases left unmatched: 7. The CDR3 loop is CASRAGQGSGANVLTF. As DNA, the CDR3 is TGTGCCAGCAGGGCCGGACAGGGCAGTGGGGCCAACGTCCTGACTTTC. The full variable domain, its missing parts supplied by reference TRBV2 and TRBJ2-6, is EPEVTQTPSHQVTQMGQEVILRCVPISNHLYFYWYRQILGQKVEFLVSFYNNEISEKSEIFDDQFSVERPDGSNFTLKIRSTKLEDSAMYFCASRAGQGSGANVLTFGAGSRLTVL.

This clone has just one count. The chain combines TRBV11-2 with TRBJ2-1; D perhaps matches TRBD2 (5 bases). The CDR3 runs 15 residues. Germline CDR1 SGHAT, CDR2 FQNNGV. Trimming removed 1 base at V and 4 bases at J, with 11 bases between. CDR3 in amino acids: CASSLVAGEYNEQFF. The CDR3, as DNA: TGTGCCAGCAGCTTAGTCGCGGGCGAGTACAATGAGCAGTTCTTC.

V and J are TRBV30 and TRBJ2-5, with TRBD2 matching 9 bases. V was pared by 7 bases and J by 3 bases, with 6 bases of the junction left unmatched. CDR3 length equals 13 residues. CDR1 is GTSNPN, CDR2 SVGIG, per germline (reference sequence). In DNA form, the CDR3 reads TGTGCCTATTTGCGGGGGGGGAAAGAGACCCAGTACTTC. It yields the protein CAYLRGGKETQYF.

The chain combines TRBV6-5 with TRBJ2-7; 8 positions match TRBD1. Losses at the gene ends were 6 bases for V and 3 bases for J; bases not matched to a gene: 10. Germline loops: CDR1 MNHEY, CDR2 SVGAGI. The CDR3 sequence is 15 residues long. CDR3 coding DNA: TGTGCCAGCAGACCCGGGACAGGAGGCTTCTACGAGCAGTACTTC. Protein: CASRPGTGGFYEQYF.

This clone appeared a single time. This rearrangement joins TRBV24-1 to TRBJ2-1, with D possibly matching TRBD2 (6 bases). The V and J ends lost 1 base and 2 bases respectively, with 14 bases between them. This CDR3 is built from 17 residues. Germline values: CDR1 KGHDR, CDR2 SFDVKD. The CDR3, as DNA: TGTGCCACCAGTGATTTAGACCGCCAGCGGGCCTACAATGAGCAGTTCTTC. Translation: CATSDLDRQRAYNEQFF.

The chain is built from TRBV29-1 and TRBJ2-5, with 10 bases aligning to TRBD2. The CDR3 has 13 residues. Germline lookup yields CDR1 SQVTM and CDR2 ANQGSEA. J gave up 6 bases and V 6 bases, and 7 bases lay outside the gene matches. CDR3 region: CSVEFSGRKTQYF. CDR3 nucleotide sequence: TGCAGCGTGGAGTTTAGCGGGAGGAAGACCCAGTACTTC.

V usage is TRBV30 and J usage is TRBJ2-7; D is possibly TRBD1 (6 bases). V was trimmed by 2 bases and J by 4 bases, leaving 24 bases between them. The CDR3 spans 17 residues. Per germline, CDR1 GTSNPN and CDR2 SVGIG (reference sequence). The CDR3 sequence: CAWSPLSGTQVGYEQYF. CDR3 bases: TGTGCCTGGAGTCCTCTTTCCGGGACACAGGTCGGGTACGAGCAGTACTTC.

The chain has TRBV10-3 and TRBJ1-3, with D hard to call. Germline values: CDR1 ENHRY, CDR2 SYGVKD. The length of the CDR3 is 14 residues. V was pared by 3 bases and J by 2 bases, with 8 bases between. The CDR3 protein is CAISDRQAGNTIYF. CDR3 sequence (DNA): TGTGCCATCAGTGATCGTCAGGCTGGAAACACCATATATTTT.

J is TRBJ2-1 and V is TRBV14; 10 bases fit TRBD2. The V gene's germline CDR1 is SGHDN and CDR2 FVKESK. The V gene end was trimmed by 5 bases and the J gene end by 2 bases; junction bases not matched to a gene: 6. The CDR3 is made up of 16 amino acids. The CDR3 DNA reads TGTGCCAGCAGCATTCGGACTAGCGGTCCCTACAATGAGCAGTTCTTC. Its translation: CASSIRTSGPYNEQFF.

The V call is TRBV3-1 (or the pseudogene TRBV3-2), the J call TRBJ2-3; the match to TRBD2 covers 13 bases. Trimming cost V 4 bases and J 5 bases; bases outside gene matches: 12. There are 18 residues in the CDR3. Germline V gene lookup returns CDR1 LGHDT and CDR2 YNNKEL (reference sequence). The CDR3 here is CASSPYWTSGRARDTQYF. CDR3 bases: TGTGCCAGCAGCCCCTACTGGACTAGCGGGAGAGCTCGAGATACGCAGTATTTT.

The rearrangement uses TRBV10-2 and TRBJ1-2; TRBD1 agrees at 7 bases. Germline CDR1 WSHSY, CDR2 SAAADI. The CDR3 contains 14 residues. With V trimmed by 2 bases and J by 6 bases, 6 bases remained unmatched. CDR3 sequence (DNA): TGCGCCAGCAGTGAGGGGGACAGTGGGGATGGCTACACCTTC. Amino acid sequence: CASSEGDSGDGYTF.

The rearrangement uses TRBV30 and TRBJ1-2; D may be TRBD1 (5 bases). The CDR3 runs 14 residues. V shed 5 bases and J shed 5 bases, with 18 bases lying between them. Germline CDR1 GTSNPN, CDR2 SVGIG (reference sequence). The DNA of the CDR3 is TGTGCCTGGGATACCAGGGCTATGCGGTATGGCTACACCTTC. Translating gives CAWDTRAMRYGYTF.

This chain connects TRBV30 to TRBJ1-2; no clear D. The germline V and J ends were trimmed by 5 bases and 3 bases, with 7 bases remaining between them. Germline CDR1 reads GTSNPN; CDR2 reads SVGIG (reference sequence). This CDR3 has 11 residues. The CDR3 loop reads CAWGEDYGYTF. The CDR3 DNA is TGTGCCTGGGGGGAGGACTATGGCTACACCTTC.

This clone was detected only a few times. The chain carries TRBV18 and TRBJ1-1; D not resolved. Per the germline V gene, CDR1 is KGHSH and CDR2 is LQKENI. The germline V and J ends were trimmed by 5 bases and 1 base, with 5 bases remaining between them. This CDR3 spans 12 amino acids. As DNA, the CDR3 is TGTGCCAGCTCAGAGGGGAACACTGAAGCTTTCTTT. Protein product: CASSEGNTEAFF.

The genes are TRBV4-3 and TRBJ2-7; 9 bases agree with TRBD2. CDR1 and CDR2 from the germline V gene are LGHNA and YSLEER. Trimming at V came to 4 bases and at J to 3 bases, leaving 4 bases not matched to a gene. This CDR3 spans 14 amino acids. CDR3 nucleotide sequence: TGCGCCAGCAGCCGGGAACTAGCGGGCTACGAGCAGTACTTC. It specifies CASSRELAGYEQYF.

This clone was recorded only once. The rearrangement joins TRBV9 to TRBJ1-1, with D maybe TRBD1 (5 bases). This CDR3 region has 15 residues. Trimming removed 5 bases from V and 3 bases from J, with 17 bases in between. The germline V gene encodes CDR1 SGDLS and CDR2 YYNGEE. CDR3 bases: TGTGCCAGCAGAGACTCCTTGGAGGGGCACACTGAAGCTTTCTTT. It specifies CASRDSLEGHTEAFF.

The CDR3 loop is CASSIGGGRNYGYTF. In nucleotides, the CDR3 is TGTGCCAGTAGTATCGGCGGGGGTAGGAACTATGGCTACACCTTC. The chain links TRBV19 to TRBJ1-2; D possibly corresponds to TRBD1 (5 bases). The length of the CDR3 is 15 residues. Deletions cut 3 bases from V and 2 bases from J, with 13 bases between. The germline V gene has CDR1 LNHDA and CDR2 SQIVND (reference sequence).

The rearrangement uses TRBV24-1 and TRBJ1-2, with D perhaps TRBD1 (5 bases). The germline V and J ends were trimmed by 0 bases and 4 bases, with 14 bases remaining between them. There are 16 residues in the CDR3. CDR1 and CDR2 from the germline V gene are KGHDR and SFDVKD. CDR3: CATSDLQGEGVYGYTF. The CDR3 coding sequence is TGTGCCACCAGTGATTTGCAAGGGGAGGGAGTCTATGGCTACACCTTC.

The chain links TRBV7-9 to TRBJ2-7, with D maybe TRBD2 (6 bases). The CDR3 is 15 residues long. Germline V gene lookup returns CDR1 SEHNR and CDR2 FQNEAQ (reference sequence). V dropped 4 bases and J dropped 3 bases, with 16 bases sitting between them. The CDR3 spells CASSSSRRESYEQYF. In DNA, the CDR3 is TGTGCCAGCAGCTCCTCCCGGCGGGAAAGCTACGAGCAGTACTTC.

This clone showed up just a few times. The chain employs TRBV6-5 and TRBJ2-1, with D maybe TRBD1 (5 bases). The germline V and J ends were trimmed by 11 bases and 0 bases, with 14 bases remaining between them. This CDR3 comprises 14 residues. Germline CDR1 reads MNHEY; CDR2 reads SVGAGI. In nucleotides, the CDR3 is TGTGCCGTAGGGGTCCGGAGCTCCTACAATGAGCAGTTCTTC. Its protein is CAVGVRSSYNEQFF.

The genes are TRBV6-6 and TRBJ2-7; the D gene is possibly TRBD1 (7 bases). The CDR3 runs 13 residues. The V end was cut by 6 bases, the J end by 2 bases, with 11 bases between. Germline lookup yields CDR1 MNHNY and CDR2 SVGAGI (reference sequence). The CDR3 DNA sequence: TGTGCCAGCAGGCGGGACAGTACCTACGAGCAGTACTTC. It encodes CASRRDSTYEQYF.

The chain employs TRBV5-4 and TRBJ2-4, with TRBD2 as a possible D gene (5 bases). The CDR3 has 16 amino acids. Per the germline V gene, CDR1 is SGHNT and CDR2 is YYREEE (reference sequence). V gave up 2 bases and J gave up 0 bases, with 12 bases separating them. CDR3 bases: TGTGCCAGCAGCTTCCGACTTGAGGGAGCCAAAAACATTCAGTACTTC. This sequence encodes CASSFRLEGAKNIQYF.

The genes are TRBV6-5 and TRBJ2-7, with TRBD1 identical over 8 bases. Looked up from germline, CDR1 is MNHEY and CDR2 is SVGAGI. This CDR3 region has 16 residues. Unmatched junction bases numbered 9, after V lost 2 bases and J lost 3 bases. In DNA, the CDR3 is TGTGCCAGCAGTTACCTGCCGGGACAGGCGGGCTACGAGCAGTACTTC. It yields the protein CASSYLPGQAGYEQYF.

The V gene is TRBV19, the J gene TRBJ1-1, with TRBD1 as a possible D gene (6 bases). V was shortened by 3 bases and J by 6 bases, with 11 bases between the two germline ends. CDR3 size: 13 residues. Per the germline V gene, CDR1 is LNHDA and CDR2 is SQIVND (reference sequence). The CDR3 reads CASSIKQGAEAFF. In nucleotides, the CDR3 is TGTGCCAGTAGTATTAAACAGGGAGCTGAAGCTTTCTTT.